The clone carrying this T cell receptor beta chain has ten or more counts. This sample was taken from a study of T-cell reconstitution after alpha-beta-depleted transplantation in children. Trimming removed 2 bases at V and 7 bases at J, with 6 bases between. The CDR3 length is 12 residues. The germline CDR1 and CDR2 sequences are KGHSH and LQKENI. A TCRbeta library incorporating unique molecular identifiers was prepared. TCRdb fed the PCR reads into MiXCR, producing one record per CDR3 protein. Altogether 200,000 to 250,000 distinct CDR3 sequences are present, around 8.9% being singletons, with the ten largest covering about 4.8%.

Source: PBMCs from the stem cell graft donor, taken from the stem cell graft. The sequence was obtained from a human donor who donated a stem cell graft to a child with SCID. The J gene is TRBJ1-5, the V gene TRBV18, with D possibly matching TRBD1 (5 bases). For the CDR3, the DNA is TGTGCCAGCTCACCAGAGGGGCAGCCCCAGCATTTT. This translates into CASSPEGQPQHF.